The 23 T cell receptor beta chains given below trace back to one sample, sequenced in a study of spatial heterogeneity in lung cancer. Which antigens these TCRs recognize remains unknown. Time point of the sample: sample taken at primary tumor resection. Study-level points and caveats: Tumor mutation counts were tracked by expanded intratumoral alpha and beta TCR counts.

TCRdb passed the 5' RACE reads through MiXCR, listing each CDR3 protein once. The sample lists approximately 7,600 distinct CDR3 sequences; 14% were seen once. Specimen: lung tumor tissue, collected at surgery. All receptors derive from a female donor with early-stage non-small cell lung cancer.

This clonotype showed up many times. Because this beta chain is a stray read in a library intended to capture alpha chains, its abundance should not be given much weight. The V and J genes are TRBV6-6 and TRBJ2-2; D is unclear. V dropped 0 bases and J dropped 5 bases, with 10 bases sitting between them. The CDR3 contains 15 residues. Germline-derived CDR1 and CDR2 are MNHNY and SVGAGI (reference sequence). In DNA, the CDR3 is TGTGCCAGCAGTTACTCGAATGGGCTAACCGGGGAGCTGTTTTTT. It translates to CASSYSNGLTGELFF.

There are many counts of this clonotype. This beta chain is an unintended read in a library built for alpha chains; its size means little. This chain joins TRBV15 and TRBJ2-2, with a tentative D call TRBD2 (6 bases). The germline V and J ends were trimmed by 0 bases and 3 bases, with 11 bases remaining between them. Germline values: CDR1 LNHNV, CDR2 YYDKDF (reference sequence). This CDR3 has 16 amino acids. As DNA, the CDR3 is TGTGCCACCAGCAGAGATAGCGGAGGGTACACCGGGGAGCTGTTTTTT. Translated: CATSRDSGGYTGELFF.

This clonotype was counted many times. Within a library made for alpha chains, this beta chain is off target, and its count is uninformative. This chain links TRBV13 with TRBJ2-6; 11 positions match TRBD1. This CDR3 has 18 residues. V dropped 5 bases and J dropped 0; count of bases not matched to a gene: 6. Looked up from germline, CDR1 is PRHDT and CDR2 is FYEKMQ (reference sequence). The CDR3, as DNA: TGTGCCAGCAGCACCGGACAGGGGGCTATCTCTGGGGCCAACGTCCTGACTTTC. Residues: CASSTGQGAISGANVLTF.

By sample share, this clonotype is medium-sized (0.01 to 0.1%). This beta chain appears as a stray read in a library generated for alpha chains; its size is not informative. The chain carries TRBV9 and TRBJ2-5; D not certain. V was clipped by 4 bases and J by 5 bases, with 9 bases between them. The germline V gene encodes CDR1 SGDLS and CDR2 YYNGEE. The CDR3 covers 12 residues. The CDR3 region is CASSLLGETQYF. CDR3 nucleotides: TGTGCCAGCAGCCTCCTCGGGGAGACCCAGTACTTC.

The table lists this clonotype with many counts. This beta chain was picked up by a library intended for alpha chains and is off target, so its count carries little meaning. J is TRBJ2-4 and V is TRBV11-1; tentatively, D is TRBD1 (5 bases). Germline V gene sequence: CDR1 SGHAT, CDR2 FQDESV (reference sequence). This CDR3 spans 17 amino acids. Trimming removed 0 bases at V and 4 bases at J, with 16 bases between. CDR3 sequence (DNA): TGTGCCAGCAGCTTAGCCCCCGGAAGACAGCAAAAAAACATTCAGTACTTC. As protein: CASSLAPGRQQKNIQYF.

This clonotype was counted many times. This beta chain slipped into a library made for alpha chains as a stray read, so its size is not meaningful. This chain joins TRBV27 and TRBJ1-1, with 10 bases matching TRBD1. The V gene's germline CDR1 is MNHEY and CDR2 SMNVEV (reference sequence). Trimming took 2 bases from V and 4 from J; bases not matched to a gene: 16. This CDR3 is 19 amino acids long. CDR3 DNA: TGTGCCAGCAGTTTAAGGGGCGACAGGGGGCGGGGGGTCACCACTGAAGCTTTCTTT. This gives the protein CASSLRGDRGRGVTTEAFF.

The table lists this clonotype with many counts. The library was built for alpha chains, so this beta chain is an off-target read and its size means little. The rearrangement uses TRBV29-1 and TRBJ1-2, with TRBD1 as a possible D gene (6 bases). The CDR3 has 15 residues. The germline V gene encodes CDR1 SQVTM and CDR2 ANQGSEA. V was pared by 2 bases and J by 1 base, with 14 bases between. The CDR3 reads CSVESRGALNYGYTF. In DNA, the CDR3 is TGCAGCGTTGAATCACGGGGGGCTCTTAACTATGGCTACACCTTC.

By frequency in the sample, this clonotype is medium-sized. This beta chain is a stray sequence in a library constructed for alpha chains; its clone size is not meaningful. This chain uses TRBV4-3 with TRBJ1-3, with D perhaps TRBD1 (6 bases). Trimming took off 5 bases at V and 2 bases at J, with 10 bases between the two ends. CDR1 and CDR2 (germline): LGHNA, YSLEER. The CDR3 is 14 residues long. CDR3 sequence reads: CASSSWDTGNTIYF. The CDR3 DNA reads TGCGCCAGCAGCTCCTGGGACACTGGAAACACCATATATTTT.

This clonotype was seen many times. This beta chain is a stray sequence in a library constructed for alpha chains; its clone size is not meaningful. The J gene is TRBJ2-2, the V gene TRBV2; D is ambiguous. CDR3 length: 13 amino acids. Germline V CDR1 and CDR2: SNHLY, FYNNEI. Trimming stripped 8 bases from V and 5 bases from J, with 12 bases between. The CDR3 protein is CASSLGPTGELFF. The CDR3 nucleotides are TGTGCCAGCTCTCTAGGCCCAACCGGGGAGCTGTTTTTT.

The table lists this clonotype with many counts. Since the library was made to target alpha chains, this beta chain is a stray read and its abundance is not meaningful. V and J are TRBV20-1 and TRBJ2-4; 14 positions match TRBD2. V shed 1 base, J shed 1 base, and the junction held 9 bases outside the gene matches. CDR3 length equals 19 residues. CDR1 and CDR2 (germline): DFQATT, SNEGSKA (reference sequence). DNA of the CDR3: TGCAGTGCTAGAGTCCACGGACTAGCGGGGGGCCCGGCCAAAAACATTCAGTACTTC. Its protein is CSARVHGLAGGPAKNIQYF.

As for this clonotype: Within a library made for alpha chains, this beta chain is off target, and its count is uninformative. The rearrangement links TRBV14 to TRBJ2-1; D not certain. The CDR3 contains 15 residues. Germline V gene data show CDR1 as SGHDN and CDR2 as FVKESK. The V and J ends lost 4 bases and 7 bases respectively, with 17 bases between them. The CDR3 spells CASSLGLRRGNEQFF. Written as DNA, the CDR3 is TGTGCCAGCAGCCTGGGCCTTCGAAGAGGAAATGAGCAGTTCTTC.

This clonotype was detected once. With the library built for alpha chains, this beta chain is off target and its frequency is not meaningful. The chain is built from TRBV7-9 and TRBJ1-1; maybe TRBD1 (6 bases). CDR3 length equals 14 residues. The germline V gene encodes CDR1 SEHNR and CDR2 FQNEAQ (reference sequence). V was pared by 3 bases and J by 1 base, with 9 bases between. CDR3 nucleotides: TGTGCCAGCAGCTTCCAACAGGGGAACACTGAAGCTTTCTTT. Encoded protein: CASSFQQGNTEAFF.

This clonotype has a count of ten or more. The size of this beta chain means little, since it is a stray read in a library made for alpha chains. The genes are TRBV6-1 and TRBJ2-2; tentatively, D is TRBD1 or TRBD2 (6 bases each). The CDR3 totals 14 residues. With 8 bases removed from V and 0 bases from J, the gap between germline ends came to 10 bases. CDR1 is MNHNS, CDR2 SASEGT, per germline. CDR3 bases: TGTGCCAGCCTGAGGGGGGCGAACACCGGGGAGCTGTTTTTT. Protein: CASLRGANTGELFF.

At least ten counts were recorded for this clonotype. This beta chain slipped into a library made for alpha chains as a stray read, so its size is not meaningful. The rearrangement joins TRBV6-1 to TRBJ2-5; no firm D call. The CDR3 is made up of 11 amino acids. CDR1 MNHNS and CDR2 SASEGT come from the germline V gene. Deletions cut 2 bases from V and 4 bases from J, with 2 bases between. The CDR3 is CASSELETQYF. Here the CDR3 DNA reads TGTGCCAGCAGTGAACTAGAGACCCAGTACTTC.

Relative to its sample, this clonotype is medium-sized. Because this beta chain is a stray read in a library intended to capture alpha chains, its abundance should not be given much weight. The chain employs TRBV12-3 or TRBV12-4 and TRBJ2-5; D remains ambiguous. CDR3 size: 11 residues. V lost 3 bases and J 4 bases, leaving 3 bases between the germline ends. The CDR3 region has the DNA TGTGCCAGCAGTTTGGGAGAGACCCAGTACTTC. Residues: CASSLGETQYF.

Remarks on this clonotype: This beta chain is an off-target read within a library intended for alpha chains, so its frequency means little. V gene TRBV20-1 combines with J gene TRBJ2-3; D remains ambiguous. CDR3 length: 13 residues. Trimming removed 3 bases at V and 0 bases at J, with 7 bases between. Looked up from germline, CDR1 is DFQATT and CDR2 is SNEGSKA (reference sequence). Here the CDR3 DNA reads TGCAGTGCTAGGGTGGGGAGCACAGATACGCAGTATTTT. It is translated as CSARVGSTDTQYF.

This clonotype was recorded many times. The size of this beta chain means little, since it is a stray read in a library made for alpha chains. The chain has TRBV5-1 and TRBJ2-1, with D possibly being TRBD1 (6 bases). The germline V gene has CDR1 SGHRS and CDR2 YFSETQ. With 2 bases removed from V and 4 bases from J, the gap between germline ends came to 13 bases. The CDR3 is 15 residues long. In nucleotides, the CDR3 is TGCGCCAGCAGCTTCACAGGGAACCCTTACAATGAGCAGTTCTTC. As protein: CASSFTGNPYNEQFF.

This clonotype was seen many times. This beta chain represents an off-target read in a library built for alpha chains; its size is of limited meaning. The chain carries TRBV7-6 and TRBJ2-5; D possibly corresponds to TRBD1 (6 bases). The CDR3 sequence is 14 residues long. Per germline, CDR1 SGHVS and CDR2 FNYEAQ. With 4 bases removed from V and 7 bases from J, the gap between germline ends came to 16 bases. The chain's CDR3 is CASSSRQEIGTQYF. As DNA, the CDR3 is TGTGCCAGCAGCTCTCGACAGGAAATAGGGACCCAGTACTTC.

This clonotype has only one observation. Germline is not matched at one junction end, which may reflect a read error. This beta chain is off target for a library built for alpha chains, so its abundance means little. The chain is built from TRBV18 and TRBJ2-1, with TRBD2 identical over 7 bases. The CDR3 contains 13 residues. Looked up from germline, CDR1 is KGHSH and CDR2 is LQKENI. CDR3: CASSPGGGETEQF. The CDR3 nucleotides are TGTGCCAGCTCACCAGGGGGAGGGGAAACTGAGCAGTTC.

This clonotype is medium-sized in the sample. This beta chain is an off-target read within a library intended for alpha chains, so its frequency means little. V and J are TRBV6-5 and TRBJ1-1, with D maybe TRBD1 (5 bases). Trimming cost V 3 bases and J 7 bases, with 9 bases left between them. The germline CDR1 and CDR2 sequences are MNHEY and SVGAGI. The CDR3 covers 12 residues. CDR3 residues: CASSYLGREAFF. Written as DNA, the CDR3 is TGTGCCAGCAGTTATCTGGGACGTGAAGCTTTCTTT.

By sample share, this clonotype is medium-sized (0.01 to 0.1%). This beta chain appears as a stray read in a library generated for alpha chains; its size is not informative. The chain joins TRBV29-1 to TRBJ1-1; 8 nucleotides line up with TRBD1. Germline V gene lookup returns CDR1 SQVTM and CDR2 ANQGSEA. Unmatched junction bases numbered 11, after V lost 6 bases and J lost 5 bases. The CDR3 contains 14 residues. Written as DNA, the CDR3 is TGCAGCGTCCGAGGGGACAGGTGGGCTACTGAAGCTTTCTTT. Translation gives CSVRGDRWATEAFF.

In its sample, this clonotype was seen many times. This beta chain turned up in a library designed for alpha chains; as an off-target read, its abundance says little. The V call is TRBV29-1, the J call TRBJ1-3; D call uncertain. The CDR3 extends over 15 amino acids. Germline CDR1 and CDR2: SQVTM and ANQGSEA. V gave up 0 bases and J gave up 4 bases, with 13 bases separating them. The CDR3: CSVEDAWAWGNTIYF. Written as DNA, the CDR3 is TGCAGCGTTGAAGATGCTTGGGCATGGGGAAACACCATATATTTT. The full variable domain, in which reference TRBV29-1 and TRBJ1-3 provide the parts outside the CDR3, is SAVISQKPSRDICQRGTSLTIQCQVDSQVTMMFWYRQQPGQSLTLIATANQGSEATYESGFVIDKFPISRPNLTFSTLTVSNMSPEDSSIYLCSVEDAWAWGNTIYFGEGSWLTVV.

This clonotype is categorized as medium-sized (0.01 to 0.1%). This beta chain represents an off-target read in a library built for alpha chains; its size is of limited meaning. CDR3: CASSQRSGTGELFF. The CDR3 DNA follows: TGTGCCAGCAGCCAACGATCGGGCACCGGGGAGCTGTTTTTT. The chain uses TRBV11-2 and TRBJ2-2; D not resolved. There are 14 residues in the CDR3. Germline values: CDR1 SGHAT, CDR2 FQNNGV. The ends were cut back, 5 bases at V and 4 bases at J, with 11 bases in the middle.